The 11 T cell receptor beta chains below were found in one sample sequenced in a study of blood T cell repertoires in COVID-19. Clones were read by immunoSEQ multiplex PCR, and TCRdb kept only the in-frame ones, dropping some. The data show roughly 410,000 clones, more than 80% seen once. The sample was peripheral blood. These receptors were taken from a man aged 35 to 55 with acute or convalescent COVID-19.

The chain combines TRBV6-5 with TRBJ1-5, with 7 positions matching TRBD1. Germline trimming cut 6 bases from V and 6 bases from J; bases unmatched to any gene: 5. This CDR3 contains 13 residues. Germline CDR1 is MNHEY and CDR2 is SVGAGI. The CDR3 here is CASSDRDFQPQHF. CDR3 nucleotide sequence: TGTGCCAGCAGCGACAGGGACTTTCAGCCCCAGCATTTT.

The chain employs TRBV3-1 (or the pseudogene TRBV3-2) and TRBJ2-2; D call uncertain. The CDR3 sequence is 15 residues long. Germline assignment: CDR1 LGHDT and CDR2 YNNKEL (reference sequence). V lost 2 bases and J 1 base, leaving 8 bases between the germline ends. CDR3 loop: CASSQRRLNTGELFF. The DNA for the CDR3 is TGTGCCAGCAGCCAACGCAGGCTGAACACCGGGGAGCTGTTTTTT.

The J gene is TRBJ1-4, the V gene TRBV19; D not certain. Looked up from germline, CDR1 is LNHDA and CDR2 is SQIVND (reference sequence). This CDR3 contains 14 residues. Between the trimmed V and J ends, which lost 1 base and 6 bases, there was a span of 9 bases. This CDR3 is CASSIVRTDEKLFF. The CDR3 DNA is TGTGCCAGTAGTATAGTCCGCACGGATGAAAAACTGTTTTTT.

CDR3 protein: CAWSVGRTDTEAFF. Written as DNA, the CDR3 is TGTGCCTGGAGTGTGGGACGGACAGACACTGAAGCTTTCTTT. The V call is TRBV30, the J call TRBJ1-1; perhaps TRBD1 as D (6 bases). V lost 0 bases to trimming and J lost 3 bases, with 11 bases between them. This CDR3 spans 14 amino acids. Looked up from germline, CDR1 is GTSNPN and CDR2 is SVGIG (reference sequence).

The rearrangement joins TRBV3-1 (or the pseudogene TRBV3-2) to TRBJ2-1; TRBD2 aligns across 7 bases. Trimming took 1 base from V and 0 from J; bases not matched to a gene: 6. This CDR3 spans 17 amino acids. The germline V gene encodes CDR1 LGHDT and CDR2 YNNKEL (reference sequence). The chain's CDR3 is CASSQGPAGSSYNEQFF. DNA for the CDR3: TGTGCCAGCAGCCAAGGACCAGCGGGGAGCTCCTACAATGAGCAGTTCTTC.

The chain uses TRBV3-1 (or the pseudogene TRBV3-2) and TRBJ1-1; no clear D gene. Germline V gives CDR1 LGHDT, CDR2 YNNKEL (reference sequence). This CDR3 comprises 12 residues. The V end was cut by 4 bases, the J end by 7 bases, with 10 bases between. The CDR3 DNA is TGTGCCAGCAGCCCAGCGGGATATGAAGCTTTCTTT. Translated: CASSPAGYEAFF.

Points on this clone: The sample holds other DNA sequences that translate to the same CDR3. The chain uses TRBV29-1 and TRBJ2-7, with D maybe TRBD2 (7 bases). V lost 3 bases to trimming and J lost 0 bases, with 15 bases between them. The germline gives CDR1 SQVTM, CDR2 ANQGSEA. The CDR3 has 15 amino acids. The CDR3 DNA sequence: TGCAGCGTTGAGGGGGGGGGCGGCCCCTCCTACGAGCAGTACTTC. It codes for CSVEGGGGPSYEQYF.

This chain joins TRBV19 and TRBJ1-1; 8 bases are shared with TRBD1. V lost 4 bases to trimming and J lost 4 bases; unmatched junction nucleotides: 5. Germline values: CDR1 LNHDA, CDR2 SQIVND (reference sequence). The CDR3 runs 14 residues. The CDR3 DNA reads TGTGCCAGTAGTACTTACAGGGGGGTCACTGAAGCTTTCTTT. Residues: CASSTYRGVTEAFF.

The chain has TRBV10-2 and TRBJ1-2; weak D call: TRBD1 (5 bases). This CDR3 has 14 amino acids. V was cut by 2 bases and J by 4 bases, with 11 bases left in between. The germline CDR1 and CDR2 sequences are WSHSY and SAAADI. CDR3 nucleotide sequence: TGCGCCAGCAGTGAGATTCGACAGTTCTATGGCTACACCTTC. Translation gives CASSEIRQFYGYTF.

The CDR3 coding sequence is TGTGCCAGCAGGGCAACTAGCTCCCTCGAGCAGTACTTC. Protein sequence: CASRATSSLEQYF. The chain carries TRBV12-3 or TRBV12-4 and TRBJ2-7; tentatively, D is TRBD2 (6 bases). The V and J ends lost 6 bases and 6 bases respectively, with 15 bases between them. The length of the CDR3 is 13 residues.

The V and J genes are TRBV28 and TRBJ1-6; D unresolved. The CDR3 extends over 17 amino acids. V lost 1 base, J lost 4 bases, and 14 bases lay in between. Germline V gives CDR1 MDHEN, CDR2 SYDVKM. CDR3 residues: CASSLLGSRLYNSPLHF. In DNA form, the CDR3 reads TGTGCCAGCAGTTTATTGGGGAGCAGGCTGTATAATTCACCCCTCCACTTT.